Shown below are 26 T cell receptor beta chains from a single sample sequenced in a study of cytomegalovirus exposure and HLA in healthy donors. A multiplex PCR was run with 60 Vbeta primers and 13 Jbeta primers. TCRdb's copy holds only in-frame clones and misses some; the assay was immunoSEQ multiplex PCR. Of over 110,000 clones in the sample, over 75% were seen once. The sequencing sample was made of PBMCs. These receptors all stem from a woman between 50 and 59 years old in good health and CMV-seropositive.

This chain links TRBV28 with TRBJ2-7, with 7 nucleotides matching TRBD1. The CDR3 totals 17 residues. CDR1 and CDR2 from the germline V gene are MDHEN and SYDVKM. V was clipped by 5 bases and J by 4 bases; unmatched bases: 17. The CDR3 spells CASSLRLNRQGPYEQYF. CDR3 bases: TGTGCCAGCAGTCTTAGGCTGAACCGACAGGGCCCTTACGAGCAGTACTTC.

J is TRBJ2-2 and V is TRBV25-1; the match to TRBD1 covers 12 bases. The CDR3 covers 16 residues. Germline assignment: CDR1 MGHDK and CDR2 SYGVNS. The ends lost 6 bases at V and 6 bases at J; junction bases unmatched: 8. The CDR3 here is CASRLPGTGGSGELFF. In nucleotides, the CDR3 is TGTGCCAGCAGGCTCCCCGGGACAGGGGGCTCCGGGGAGCTGTTTTTT.

This clone was observed a handful of times. The chain joins TRBV4-1 to TRBJ1-1; D gene uncertain. The V end lost 3 bases, the J end lost 4 bases, and 9 bases lay between the germline ends. The CDR3 consists of 13 residues. The V gene's germline CDR1 is MGHRA and CDR2 YSYEKL. CDR3: CASSQREVTEAFF. The CDR3 DNA is TGCGCCAGCAGCCAGAGGGAGGTCACTGAAGCTTTCTTT.

This chain connects TRBV10-3 to TRBJ2-3; 7 nucleotides align to TRBD1. There are 14 residues in the CDR3. J was trimmed by 1 base and V by 11 bases; bases with no gene match: 9. Germline lookup yields CDR1 ENHRY and CDR2 SYGVKD. CDR3 amino acids: CAGARGLGTDTQYF. The CDR3 coding sequence is TGTGCCGGCGCCAGGGGGTTGGGCACAGATACGCAGTATTTT.

A single count supports this clone. One junction end disagrees with the germline gene, perhaps due to a read error. This rearrangement joins TRBV6-1 to TRBJ2-5, with 10 bases fitting TRBD2. The CDR3 consists of 19 residues. Germline V gives CDR1 MNHNS, CDR2 SASEGT. The DNA for the CDR3 is TGTGCCAGCAGTGAAGCACCCAGTGCTAGCGGGGGCCTCCAAGGGACCCAGTACTTC. Translation: CASSEAPSASGGLQGTQYF.

This chain uses TRBV6-5 with TRBJ2-7; 12 bases map to TRBD1. Germline lookup yields CDR1 MNHEY and CDR2 SVGAGI. The CDR3 covers 13 residues. V lost 6 bases, J lost 6 bases, and 3 bases stayed unmatched. DNA for the CDR3: TGTGCCAGCAGCCGGGACAGGGGGCGCGAGCAGTACTTC. Translating gives CASSRDRGREQYF.

The rearrangement joins TRBV5-1 to TRBJ1-1; 7 nucleotides match TRBD1. The CDR3 has 15 amino acids. Germline CDR1 is SGHRS and CDR2 is YFSETQ. V was clipped by 0 bases and J by 4 bases; unmatched bases: 6. The chain's CDR3 is CASSLAGSGGTEAFF. Here the CDR3 DNA reads TGCGCCAGCAGCTTGGCTGGGTCAGGGGGCACTGAAGCTTTCTTT.

The chain uses TRBV7-9 and TRBJ2-5; D gene ambiguous. This CDR3 has 12 amino acids. In germline, CDR1 is SEHNR, CDR2 FQNEAQ (reference sequence). Trimming stripped 3 bases from V and 1 base from J, with 3 bases between. CDR3 nucleotides: TGTGCCAGCAGCTTCCTCCAAGAGACCCAGTACTTC. It is translated as CASSFLQETQYF.

The chain joins TRBV28 to TRBJ1-5, with 8 bases fitting TRBD1. This CDR3 has 12 residues. Trimming took 9 bases from V and 7 from J; bases not matched to a gene: 5. CDR1 and CDR2 from the germline V gene are MDHEN and SYDVKM. CDR3 DNA sequence: TGTGCCAGTCAGACAGGGGTGCAGCCCCAGCATTTT. Translating it yields CASQTGVQPQHF.

This chain joins TRBV6-6 and TRBJ2-1; no firm D call. There are 14 residues in the CDR3. Germline V lookup: CDR1 MNHNY, CDR2 SVGAGI (reference sequence). V lost 0 bases, J lost 4 bases, and 7 bases lay in between. The chain's CDR3 is CASSYSAKYNEQFF. CDR3 coding DNA: TGTGCCAGCAGTTACTCCGCGAAATACAATGAGCAGTTCTTC.

This clone was seen only a few times. This sequence joins TRBV5-4 and TRBJ2-5; TRBD1 agrees at 9 bases. Germline CDR1 and CDR2: SGHNT and YYREEE (reference sequence). The V and J ends lost 1 base and 3 bases, in that order; junction bases with no gene match: 7. The CDR3 has 16 amino acids. The CDR3 DNA reads TGTGCCAGCAGCTTGTCTAAGTGGACAGGGGAAGAGACCCAGTACTTC. Its translation is CASSLSKWTGEETQYF.

The rearrangement joins TRBV9 to TRBJ2-2, with 8 bases aligning to TRBD1. The CDR3 covers 16 residues. In germline, CDR1 is SGDLS, CDR2 YYNGEE. With V trimmed by 4 bases and J by 5 bases, 10 bases remained unmatched. Here the CDR3 reads CASSQGWTGRTGELFF. The CDR3 bases are TGTGCCAGCAGCCAGGGGTGGACAGGGCGAACCGGGGAGCTGTTTTTT.

The chain joins TRBV2 to TRBJ2-7, with 7 bases identical to TRBD2. V shed 4 bases, J shed 4 bases, and the junction held 7 bases outside the gene matches. CDR1 is SNHLY and CDR2 is FYNNEI in the germline V gene. The CDR3 runs 14 residues. The DNA for the CDR3 is TGTGCCAGCAGTGTTAGCGGGTCTTTTTACGAGCAGTACTTC. Its translation is CASSVSGSFYEQYF.

The rearrangement uses TRBV10-3 and TRBJ2-2, with D possibly TRBD2 on 6 matching bases. CDR3 size: 16 residues. Germline-derived CDR1 and CDR2 are ENHRY and SYGVKD. The ends were cut back, 0 bases at V and 5 bases at J, with 13 bases in the middle. The CDR3 nucleotides are TGTGCCATCAGTGAGTCCCAACAGGCGGGGACCGGGGAGCTGTTTTTT. Encoded protein: CAISESQQAGTGELFF.

This clone was observed once. The chain is built from TRBV25-1 and TRBJ2-5; 10 bases match TRBD2. The CDR3 has 14 amino acids. The V segment lost 4 bases and the J segment 7 bases; nucleotides outside the gene matches: 6. Per germline, CDR1 MGHDK and CDR2 SYGVNS. The CDR3 bases are TGTGCCAGCAGTGTAAGCGGGGGGGCTGGGACCCAGTACTTC. As protein: CASSVSGGAGTQYF.

The chain employs TRBV7-3 and TRBJ1-1; TRBD1 might be the D (6 bases). Per germline, CDR1 SGHTA and CDR2 FQGTGA. V lost 5 bases, J lost 8 bases, and 15 bases lay in between. This CDR3 is 13 amino acids long. The CDR3 coding sequence is TGTGCCAGCAGCCCCACAGGGAGTGGAGAAGCTTTCTTT. It is translated as CASSPTGSGEAFF.

The rearrangement uses TRBV2 and TRBJ2-1; 8 bases match TRBD2. The CDR3 has 15 amino acids. CDR1 and CDR2 (germline): SNHLY, FYNNEI. V was pared by 3 bases and J by 4 bases, with 5 bases of the junction left unmatched. This CDR3 reads CASSDGVAGYNEQFF. CDR3 bases: TGTGCCAGCAGTGATGGGGTAGCGGGGTACAATGAGCAGTTCTTC.

This rearrangement joins TRBV2 to TRBJ1-2; maybe TRBD1 (6 bases). Trimming left V 2 bases short and J 8 bases short, with 18 bases between. Germline loops: CDR1 SNHLY, CDR2 FYNNEI. The CDR3 consists of 15 residues. The CDR3 protein is CASSESRGAGGGYTF. The CDR3 region has the DNA TGTGCCAGCAGTGAATCACGGGGGGCAGGAGGGGGCTACACCTTC.

The chain employs TRBV6-5 and TRBJ2-3, with D possibly TRBD2 on 5 matching bases. V was clipped by 2 bases and J by 3 bases, with 6 bases between them. The CDR3 has 13 amino acids. Per the germline V gene, CDR1 is MNHEY and CDR2 is SVGAGI. DNA of the CDR3: TGTGCCAGCAGTTACCGGGAAACAGATACGCAGTATTTT. Encoded protein: CASSYRETDTQYF.

This clone was observed once. This chain links TRBV7-3 with TRBJ1-6; D uncertain. The CDR3 sequence is 12 residues long. Trimming shortened V by 5 bases and J by 5 bases, and 4 bases separated the two germline ends. Germline loops: CDR1 SGHTA, CDR2 FQGTGA. The CDR3: CASSLDNSPLHF. CDR3 bases: TGTGCCAGCAGCCTTGATAATTCACCCCTCCACTTT.

This clone turned up a few times. J is TRBJ2-3 and V is TRBV29-1; no definite D call. Germline assignment: CDR1 SQVTM and CDR2 ANQGSEA. This CDR3 contains 11 residues. The ends were cut back, 2 bases at V and 4 bases at J, with 4 bases in the middle. CDR3 nucleotide sequence: TGCAGCGTTGAATTCGCAGATACGCAGTATTTT. It yields the protein CSVEFADTQYF.

CDR3 sequence: CAWSRGLAGVNEQFF. CDR3 DNA sequence: TGTGCCTGGAGTAGGGGCCTAGCGGGGGTCAATGAGCAGTTCTTC. The chain employs TRBV30 and TRBJ2-1; 10 bases match TRBD2. CDR3 length equals 15 residues. Per germline, CDR1 GTSNPN and CDR2 SVGIG (reference sequence). V was clipped by 2 bases and J by 6 bases; unmatched bases: 7.

The CDR3: CAWTLDYATEQYF. The DNA of the CDR3 is TGTGCCTGGACCTTGGACTATGCGACCGAGCAGTACTTC. The V call is TRBV30, the J call TRBJ2-7, with TRBD2 as a possible D gene (6 bases). From germline, CDR1 is GTSNPN and CDR2 SVGIG (reference sequence). V was pared by 4 bases and J by 6 bases, with 16 bases between. The CDR3 extends over 13 amino acids.

V and J are TRBV29-1 and TRBJ1-1; D possibly corresponds to TRBD1 (5 bases). The CDR3 covers 15 residues. The germline CDR1 and CDR2 sequences are SQVTM and ANQGSEA. Trimming removed 3 bases from V and 4 bases from J, with 18 bases in between. The CDR3 spells CSVDPGLQRGTEAFF. CDR3 nucleotide sequence: TGCAGCGTTGATCCGGGACTCCAAAGGGGCACTGAAGCTTTCTTT.

The chain has TRBV7-2 and TRBJ2-7; 7 bases agree with TRBD1. CDR3 length equals 15 residues. Germline lookup yields CDR1 SGHTA and CDR2 FQGNSA. Losses at the gene ends were 5 bases for V and 0 bases for J; bases not matched to a gene: 7. CDR3 nucleotides: TGTGCCAGCAGCCCGACAGGGCGTAGCTCCTACGAGCAGTACTTC. It codes for CASSPTGRSSYEQYF.

This rearrangement joins TRBV4-2 to TRBJ2-7, with 8 bases identical to TRBD2. Germline V gives CDR1 LGHNA, CDR2 YNFKEQ. V lost 9 bases and J lost 5; bases outside the gene matches: 15. The CDR3 runs 15 residues. The CDR3 here is CASRRWGTRKNEQYF. The CDR3 DNA sequence: TGTGCCAGTAGGCGGTGGGGGACTAGAAAAAACGAGCAGTACTTC.